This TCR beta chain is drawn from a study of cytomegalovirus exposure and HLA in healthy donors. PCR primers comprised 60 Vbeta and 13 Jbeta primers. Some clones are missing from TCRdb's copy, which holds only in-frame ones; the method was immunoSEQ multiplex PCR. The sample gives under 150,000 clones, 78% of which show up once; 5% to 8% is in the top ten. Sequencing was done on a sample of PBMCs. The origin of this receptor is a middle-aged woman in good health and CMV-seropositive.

The CDR3: CASSSGTGGYEQYF. The CDR3 DNA follows: TGTGCCAGCAGCTCCGGGACAGGGGGCTACGAGCAGTACTTC. The chain recombines TRBV11-2 with TRBJ2-7; 11 positions agree with TRBD1. Germline V CDR1 and CDR2: SGHAT, FQNNGV. With V trimmed by 4 bases and J by 3 bases, 2 bases remained unmatched. This CDR3 spans 14 amino acids.